Only a few counts were recorded for the clone carrying this T cell receptor (beta chain). Its antigen is not identified. The sample belongs to a study of T-cell memory formation after mild COVID-19. Turning to the study itself: There were largely donor-specific TCR clusters.

Study-wide findings and caveats: CD8+ contracting clones occupied EMRA, while CD4+ ones occupied mainly CM and EM. Researchers found some responding clones in pre-infection memory, a sign that cross-reactive memory joined.

One entry per CDR3 protein results from TCRdb running MiXCR on the 5' RACE reads. The data show fewer than 650,000 distinct CDR3 sequences, with roughly 17% seen just once and roughly 7.8% held by the top ten. CDR1 and CDR2 (germline): MNHEY, SVGEGT. This CDR3 spans 14 amino acids. Trimming left V 5 bases short and J 4 bases short, with 14 bases between. This chain links TRBV6-2 or TRBV6-3 with TRBJ1-2; no clear D gene. The origin of this receptor is an adult woman who had mild COVID-19 (a few samples of this study predate the infection). Cell type and time point are not known. The sample was PBMCs or a T cell subset sorted from them (not recorded which). The CDR3: CASSQTPGPYGYTF. As DNA, the CDR3 is TGTGCCAGCAGTCAAACCCCCGGGCCCTATGGCTACACCTTC.